Below, 30 T cell receptor beta chains from the same sample are listed, as sequenced in a study of cytomegalovirus exposure and HLA in healthy donors. PCR was performed using 60 Vbeta and 13 Jbeta primers. Sequencing used immunoSEQ multiplex PCR; TCRdb keeps in-frame clones, though not all of them. This table has some 140,000 clones, about four fifths appearing once. The sequencing input was PBMCs. The receptors stem from a man aged 18 to 29 in good health and CMV-seronegative.

Points on this clone: Other DNA variants within this sample encode the same CDR3. The genes are TRBV6-5 and TRBJ1-5; TRBD1 aligns across 7 bases. From germline, CDR1 is MNHEY and CDR2 SVGAGI. The CDR3 totals 14 residues. The V gene end was trimmed by 5 bases and the J gene end by 2 bases; junction bases not matched to a gene: 3. The DNA of the CDR3 is TGTGCCAGCAGTCCCGGACAGGGCAATCAGCCCCAGCATTTT. It is translated as CASSPGQGNQPQHF.

This chain links TRBV2 with TRBJ1-1, with D possibly being TRBD1 (6 bases). There are 14 residues in the CDR3. Per the germline V gene, CDR1 is SNHLY and CDR2 is FYNNEI. Deletions cut 6 bases from V and 4 bases from J, with 15 bases between. The CDR3 spells CASRNHRDITEAFF. The DNA of the CDR3 is TGTGCCAGCAGGAATCACAGGGATATCACTGAAGCTTTCTTT.

This chain connects TRBV2 to TRBJ1-4, with 9 positions matching TRBD1. The germline CDR1 and CDR2 sequences are SNHLY and FYNNEI. The CDR3 covers 16 residues. Trimming cost V 6 bases and J 0 bases; bases outside gene matches: 5. The CDR3 is CASRQGARATNEKLFF. The DNA for the CDR3 is TGTGCCAGCAGACAGGGGGCCCGGGCAACTAATGAAAAACTGTTTTTT.

The rearrangement links TRBV9 to TRBJ2-5, with 11 bases identical to TRBD1. V was clipped by 3 bases and J by 9 bases; unmatched bases: 4. The germline V gene encodes CDR1 SGDLS and CDR2 YYNGEE. This CDR3 is built from 13 residues. DNA of the CDR3: TGTGCCAGCAGCGCCGGGACAGGGGGTGCCCAGTACTTC. It encodes CASSAGTGGAQYF.

The V and J genes are TRBV14 and TRBJ2-7; maybe TRBD1 (6 bases). The CDR3 loop spans 18 amino acids. Trimming took off 0 bases at V and 1 base at J, with 19 bases between the two ends. Germline-derived CDR1 and CDR2 are SGHDN and FVKESK. As DNA, the CDR3 is TGTGCCAGCAGCCAAGACCCAGCTAGGGGGTGGTGGTCCTACGAGCAGTACTTC. Encoded protein: CASSQDPARGWWSYEQYF.

This chain links TRBV10-3 with TRBJ1-6, with D perhaps TRBD1 (5 bases). The CDR3 consists of 13 residues. CDR1 ENHRY and CDR2 SYGVKD come from the germline V gene. V was pared by 0 bases and J by 14 bases, with 11 bases between. CDR3 loop: CAISESLRDALHF. The CDR3, as DNA: TGTGCCATCAGTGAGTCGCTCAGGGATGCCCTCCACTTT.

V and J are TRBV6-7 and TRBJ1-1, with 9 positions matching TRBD1. TRBV6-7 is sorted into the ORF group, with uncertain function. After removal of 0 bases from V and 5 bases from J, the junction contained 7 bases not matched to a gene. The CDR3 extends over 16 amino acids. CDR3 nucleotides: TGTGCCAGCAGTTACTCGAAAGGGACAGGGCCAACTGAAGCTTTCTTT. Protein sequence: CASSYSKGTGPTEAFF.

The chain has TRBV7-3 and TRBJ1-1, with 7 positions matching TRBD1. The length of the CDR3 is 13 residues. The ends lost 5 bases at V and 8 bases at J; junction bases unmatched: 8. The germline V gene has CDR1 SGHTA and CDR2 FQGTGA. CDR3: CASSPSSGGEAFF. In nucleotides, the CDR3 is TGTGCCAGCAGCCCAAGCTCAGGGGGGGAAGCTTTCTTT. Complete variable domain (other parts from reference TRBV7-3 and TRBJ1-1): GAGVSQTPSNKVTEKGKYVELRCDPISGHTALYWYRQSLGQGPEFLIYFQGTGAADDSGLPNDRFFAVRPEGSVSTLKIQRTERGDSAVYLCASSPSSGGEAFFGQGTRLTVV.

With regard to this clone: Additional DNA sequences in this sample encode the identical CDR3. The chain employs TRBV27 and TRBJ2-1; the D gene is possibly TRBD1 (5 bases). Germline V gene data show CDR1 as MNHEY and CDR2 as SMNVEV (reference sequence). This CDR3 spans 14 amino acids. V dropped 4 bases and J dropped 1 base, with 8 bases sitting between them. The CDR3 DNA reads TGTGCCAGCAGTTCGCAGGGTTCCTACAATGAGCAGTTCTTC. Amino acid sequence: CASSSQGSYNEQFF.

This clone occurred once. The chain carries TRBV7-8 and TRBJ1-1; 10 nucleotides match TRBD1. V lost 4 bases to trimming and J lost 1 base; unmatched junction nucleotides: 3. Germline V gene data show CDR1 as SGHVS and CDR2 as FQNEAQ. CDR3 size: 15 residues. CDR3 sequence reads: CASSSRQGANTEAFF. The DNA for the CDR3 is TGTGCCAGCAGCTCCCGACAGGGGGCGAACACTGAAGCTTTCTTT.

The J gene is TRBJ2-3, the V gene TRBV27; 8 bases are shared with TRBD1. Per germline, CDR1 MNHEY and CDR2 SMNVEV (reference sequence). The CDR3 spans 15 residues. V lost 7 bases to trimming and J lost 1 base; unmatched junction nucleotides: 7. The CDR3 sequence is CASTDRGWGTDTQYF. The CDR3 region has the DNA TGTGCCAGCACCGACAGGGGTTGGGGCACAGATACGCAGTATTTT.

This chain joins TRBV19 and TRBJ1-5; D gene uncertain. CDR3 length: 13 residues. V dropped 1 base and J dropped 6 bases, with 7 bases sitting between them. Germline loops: CDR1 LNHDA, CDR2 SQIVND (reference sequence). In DNA form, the CDR3 reads TGTGCCAGTAGTATAGCCCGGGGTCAGCCCCAGCATTTT. Its protein is CASSIARGQPQHF.

The rearrangement joins TRBV11-2 to TRBJ2-7, with no clear D. V dropped 0 bases and J dropped 6 bases, with 9 bases sitting between them. The CDR3 sequence is 13 residues long. Per germline, CDR1 SGHAT and CDR2 FQNNGV. CDR3 loop: CASSLDRQREQYV. Written as DNA, the CDR3 is TGTGCCAGCAGCTTAGATAGGCAGCGCGAGCAGTACGTC.

The gene calls are TRBV5-6 and TRBJ1-4, with TRBD1 identical over 7 bases. This CDR3 is 15 amino acids long. The germline V gene has CDR1 SGHDT and CDR2 YYEEEE. Unmatched junction bases numbered 7, after V lost 3 bases and J lost 5 bases. Written as DNA, the CDR3 is TGTGCCAGCAGCTCGAGACAGGGATTAAATGAAAAACTGTTTTTT. This gives the protein CASSSRQGLNEKLFF.

The rearrangement links TRBV10-3 to TRBJ1-4, with D possibly being TRBD1 (5 bases). CDR3 length equals 13 residues. Germline V gives CDR1 ENHRY, CDR2 SYGVKD. V lost 8 bases and J 4 bases, leaving 11 bases between the germline ends. The CDR3, as DNA: TGTGCCATCGGGGGGGACGGTAATGAAAAACTGTTTTTT. As protein: CAIGGDGNEKLFF.

The CDR3 loop reads CASSLVQGDYGYTF. The CDR3 DNA follows: TGTGCCAGCAGTTTAGTACAGGGTGACTATGGCTACACCTTC. The genes are TRBV28 and TRBJ1-2; D is perhaps TRBD1 (6 bases). Per the germline V gene, CDR1 is MDHEN and CDR2 is SYDVKM. V lost 2 bases, J lost 3 bases, and 10 bases lay in between. The CDR3 is made up of 14 amino acids.

The table lists this clone with a count of one. This chain connects TRBV5-8 to TRBJ1-2; 10 bases match TRBD1. Germline CDR1 and CDR2: SGHTS and YDEGEE. The ends lost 4 bases at V and 7 bases at J; junction bases unmatched: 10. This CDR3 is 15 amino acids long. The CDR3 nucleotides are TGTGCCAGCAGCCCCCGACAGGGGGCAATTGGTGGCTACACCTTC. It specifies CASSPRQGAIGGYTF.

The V and J genes are TRBV30 and TRBJ1-1; 7 nucleotides align to TRBD1. CDR1 GTSNPN and CDR2 SVGIG come from the germline V gene (reference sequence). J gave up 4 bases and V 3 bases, and 11 bases lay outside the gene matches. This CDR3 spans 15 amino acids. The DNA for the CDR3 is TGTGCCTGGAGAGTGCTCCGGGACAGCGGCACTGAAGCTTTCTTT. Amino acids: CAWRVLRDSGTEAFF.

This clone was seen just once. This chain uses TRBV7-3 with TRBJ1-1; weak D call: TRBD1 (5 bases). Trimming took off 3 bases at V and 2 bases at J, with 16 bases between the two ends. Per the germline V gene, CDR1 is SGHTA and CDR2 is FQGTGA. The CDR3 sequence is 16 residues long. The DNA of the CDR3 is TGTGCCAGCAGCTTCGGGGGACGGGGGATCAACACTGAAGCTTTCTTT. It specifies CASSFGGRGINTEAFF.

This clone showed up just a few times. The chain joins TRBV7-9 to TRBJ1-3; D not resolved. This CDR3 has 16 amino acids. Germline V lookup: CDR1 SEHNR, CDR2 FQNEAQ (reference sequence). V was trimmed by 4 bases and J by 0 bases, leaving 13 bases between them. The CDR3 sequence: CASSWSRYPSGNTIYF. DNA of the CDR3: TGTGCCAGCAGCTGGTCCAGGTACCCCTCTGGAAACACCATATATTTT.

The V and J genes are TRBV15 and TRBJ2-3, with 10 bases fitting TRBD2. The CDR3 runs 15 residues. CDR1 is LNHNV and CDR2 is YYDKDF in the germline V gene (reference sequence). V trimming: 2 bases; J trimming: 4 bases; junction bases outside the gene matches: 3. The CDR3 nucleotides read TGTGCCACCAGCAGAAGCGGGGGGGCCGCAGATACGCAGTATTTT. This sequence encodes CATSRSGGAADTQYF.

This clone came up a few times. The V and J genes are TRBV11-2 and TRBJ1-6, with 7 bases identical to TRBD1. Germline V lookup: CDR1 SGHAT, CDR2 FQNNGV. V lost 1 base and J lost 4; bases outside the gene matches: 4. This CDR3 is 16 amino acids long. CDR3 region: CASSLGRDRYNSPLHF. The CDR3 nucleotides are TGTGCCAGCAGCTTAGGCCGGGACAGATATAATTCACCCCTCCACTTT.

This chain connects TRBV18 to TRBJ2-3, with D possibly matching TRBD2 (5 bases). CDR1 KGHSH and CDR2 LQKENI come from the germline V gene. The CDR3 contains 13 residues. V was cut by 6 bases and J by 2 bases, with 9 bases left in between. CDR3 region: CASSPGTTDTQYF. The CDR3 DNA sequence: TGTGCCAGCTCCCCGGGAACCACAGATACGCAGTATTTT.

The chain recombines TRBV5-1 with TRBJ1-1; tentatively, D is TRBD1 (6 bases). The V and J ends lost 7 bases and 3 bases respectively, with 16 bases between them. The germline V gene encodes CDR1 SGHRS and CDR2 YFSETQ. The CDR3 length is 14 residues. Here the CDR3 reads CASGSLQGDTEAFF. The CDR3 DNA reads TGCGCCAGCGGATCTTTACAGGGAGACACTGAAGCTTTCTTT.

The chain uses TRBV28 and TRBJ1-2; no clear D gene. Germline V gene sequence: CDR1 MDHEN, CDR2 SYDVKM. The CDR3 contains 14 residues. Deletions cut 1 base from V and 7 bases from J, with 13 bases between. CDR3 residues: CASSLYGPGGGYTF. The CDR3 DNA reads TGTGCCAGCAGTTTATATGGTCCGGGTGGTGGCTACACCTTC.

The CDR3 sequence: CASSPSGDSTDTQYF. The DNA for the CDR3 is TGTGCCAGCAGTCCTAGCGGGGATAGCACAGATACGCAGTATTTT. The chain is built from TRBV7-2 and TRBJ2-3, with 9 bases fitting TRBD2. Trimming took 6 bases from V and 0 from J; bases not matched to a gene: 4. The CDR3 totals 15 residues. In germline, CDR1 is SGHTA, CDR2 FQGNSA.

The V call is TRBV7-6, the J call TRBJ2-5; 11 bases align to TRBD2. Germline trimming cut 5 bases from V and 3 bases from J; bases unmatched to any gene: 5. Germline values: CDR1 SGHVS, CDR2 FNYEAQ. The CDR3 totals 15 residues. CDR3 in DNA: TGTGCCAGCAGCCGCCAGACTAGCGGGGAAGAGACCCAGTACTTC. This encodes CASSRQTSGEETQYF.

This clone appeared a single time. This chain joins TRBV9 and TRBJ1-1; tentatively, D is TRBD1 (6 bases). The CDR3 length is 15 residues. With 0 bases removed from V and 14 bases from J, the gap between germline ends came to 23 bases. Germline CDR1 and CDR2: SGDLS and YYNGEE. The CDR3 DNA follows: TGTGCCAGCAGCGTAGATCCCCTAGGACAGTCAGCTAGCTTCTTT. Protein sequence: CASSVDPLGQSASFF.

V usage is TRBV2 and J usage is TRBJ2-1, with 9 positions matching TRBD1. The length of the CDR3 is 20 residues. CDR1 is SNHLY, CDR2 FYNNEI, per germline. The V segment lost 4 bases and the J segment 0 bases; nucleotides outside the gene matches: 16. As DNA, the CDR3 is TGTGCCAGCAGTGGGAACGACGGGACAGGGTCCTCGAGCTCCTACAATGAGCAGTTCTTC. It encodes CASSGNDGTGSSSSYNEQFF.

The CDR3 sequence is CASSLGRRGQSYEQYV. The CDR3 DNA follows: TGTGCCAGCAGCTTGGGTCGCAGGGGGCAGAGCTACGAGCAGTACGTC. This rearrangement joins TRBV5-5 to TRBJ2-7, with 8 bases lining up with TRBD1. Germline V gives CDR1 SGHKS, CDR2 YYEKEE (reference sequence). The CDR3 length is 16 residues. Losses at the gene ends were 0 bases for V and 3 bases for J; bases not matched to a gene: 8.